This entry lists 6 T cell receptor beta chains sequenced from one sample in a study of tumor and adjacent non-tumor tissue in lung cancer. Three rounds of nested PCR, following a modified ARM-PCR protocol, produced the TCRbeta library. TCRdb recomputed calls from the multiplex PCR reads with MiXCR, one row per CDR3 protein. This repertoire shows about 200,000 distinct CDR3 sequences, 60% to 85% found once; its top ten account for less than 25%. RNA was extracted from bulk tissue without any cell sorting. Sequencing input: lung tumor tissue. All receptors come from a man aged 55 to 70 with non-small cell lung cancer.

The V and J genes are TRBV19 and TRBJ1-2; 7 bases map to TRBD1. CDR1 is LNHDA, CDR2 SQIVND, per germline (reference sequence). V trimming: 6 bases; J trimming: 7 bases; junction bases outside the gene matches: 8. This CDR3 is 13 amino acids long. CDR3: CASSHRGGGGYTF. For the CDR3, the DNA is TGTGCCAGTAGCCACAGGGGCGGGGGTGGCTACACCTTC.

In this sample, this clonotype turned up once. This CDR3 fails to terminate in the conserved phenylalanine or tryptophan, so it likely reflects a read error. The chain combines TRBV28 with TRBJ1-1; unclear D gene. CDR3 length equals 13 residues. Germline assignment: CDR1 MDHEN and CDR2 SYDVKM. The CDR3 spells CASCFVLNTEAFL. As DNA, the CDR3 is TGTGCCAGCTGTTTTGTCCTGAACACTGAAGCTTTCCTT.

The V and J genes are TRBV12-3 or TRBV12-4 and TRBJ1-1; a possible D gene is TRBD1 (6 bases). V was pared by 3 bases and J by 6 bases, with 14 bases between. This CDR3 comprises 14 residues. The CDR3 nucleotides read TGTGCCAGCAGTTTCGGGCAGGGGAGGGCTGAAGCTTTCTTT. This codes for CASSFGQGRAEAFF.

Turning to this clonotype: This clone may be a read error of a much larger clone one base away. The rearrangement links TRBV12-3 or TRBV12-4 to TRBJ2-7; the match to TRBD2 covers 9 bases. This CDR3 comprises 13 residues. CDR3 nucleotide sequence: TGTGCCAGCAATAGCGGGAGCTCCTACGGGCAGTACTTC. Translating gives CASNSGSSYGQYF.

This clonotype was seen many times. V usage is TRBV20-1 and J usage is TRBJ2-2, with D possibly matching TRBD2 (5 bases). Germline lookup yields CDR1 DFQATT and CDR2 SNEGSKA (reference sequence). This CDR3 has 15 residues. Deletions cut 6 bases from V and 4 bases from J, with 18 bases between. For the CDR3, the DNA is TGCAGTGCGCCCCGGCGGGTGGGTGGCACCGGGGAGCTGTTTTTT. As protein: CSAPRRVGGTGELFF.

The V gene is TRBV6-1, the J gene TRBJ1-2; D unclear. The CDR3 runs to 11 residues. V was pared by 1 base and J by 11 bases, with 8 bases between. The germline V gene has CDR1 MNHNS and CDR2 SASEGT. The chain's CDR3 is CASSEVAGYTF. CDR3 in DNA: TGTGCCAGCAGTGAAGTGGCTGGTTACACCTTC.